What follows are 18 T cell receptor beta chains derived from one specimen sequenced in a study of T cell repertoires in cytomegalovirus infection (dated by TCRdb to between 2018 and 2020). TCRdb lists the instrument as Illumina HiSeq 1500. TCRdb reworked the public reads: Q25 trimming with fastp, MiXCR clone assembly, productive beta chains retained. All rows with the same CDR3 protein become a single entry with the most common DNA and genes. This sample gives under 850,000 distinct CDR3 sequences in total; about 40% of them show up just once. The ten most abundant clones make up more than 2.5% of the sample. The sequenced sample was PBMCs. Receptors were obtained from a human donor in good health (CMV status not recorded). Some clones in this sample may be carry-over from other donors' samples.

For this clonotype: This may be a read error: a much more frequent sequence differs by one nucleotide. The chain employs TRBV20-1 and TRBJ1-2; D is unclear. The CDR3 runs to 12 residues. Germline V lookup: CDR1 DFQATT, CDR2 SNEGSKA (reference sequence). Written as DNA, the CDR3 is TGCGGTGCTAGAGCCCGGAACTATGGCTACACCTTC. Translating gives CGARARNYGYTF.

CDR3 in amino acids: CASSLNSGAEAQYF. The CDR3 DNA reads TGCGCCAGCAGCTTGAATAGCGGCGCAGAGGCGCAGTATTTT. The V gene is TRBV5-1, the J gene TRBJ2-3; possibly TRBD2 for D (6 bases). The CDR3 sequence is 14 residues long. Trimming cost V 1 base and J 10 bases, with 16 bases left between them. Looked up from germline, CDR1 is SGHRS and CDR2 is YFSETQ.

The chain couples TRBV6-6 to TRBJ2-5; 7 nucleotides align to TRBD2. Germline loops: CDR1 MNHNY, CDR2 SVGAGI (reference sequence). This CDR3 is 14 amino acids long. Unmatched junction bases numbered 3, after V lost 1 base and J lost 4 bases. The CDR3 sequence is CASSYFWGGETQYF. The CDR3 nucleotides are TGTGCCAGCAGTTACTTCTGGGGGGGAGAGACCCAGTACTTC.

Concerning this clonotype: The germline gene is not matched at one end of the junction; a read error may be the cause. This chain uses TRBV28 with TRBJ1-2, with TRBD1 matching 8 bases. Germline CDR1 MDHEN, CDR2 SYDVKM. The CDR3 has 14 amino acids. The chain's CDR3 is CSSTATGQGRGYTF. CDR3 nucleotide sequence: TGTTCCAGCACCGCGACCGGACAGGGCAGAGGCTACACCTTC.

This clonotype was detected only a few times. V is TRBV28 and J is TRBJ1-2; tentative D call: TRBD1 (6 bases). The germline V and J ends were trimmed by 5 bases and 2 bases, with 12 bases remaining between them. CDR1 is MDHEN, CDR2 SYDVKM, per germline. The CDR3 is 14 amino acids. The CDR3 is CASSALQGNYGYTF. In nucleotides, the CDR3 is TGTGCCAGCAGTGCCCTACAGGGAAACTATGGCTACACCTTC.

This sequence joins TRBV19 and TRBJ2-1; TRBD1 or TRBD2 may be the D gene (5 bases each). Trimming cost V 2 bases and J 10 bases, with 9 bases left between them. From germline, CDR1 is LNHDA and CDR2 SQIVND (reference sequence). The CDR3 is 12 residues long. The CDR3 reads CASSIKGEEQFF. Written as DNA, the CDR3 is TGTGCCAGTAGTATAAAAGGGGAGGAGCAGTTCTTC.

This clonotype was counted only a few times. The chain couples TRBV7-3 to TRBJ1-6; 7 bases fit TRBD1. V was clipped by 5 bases and J by 8 bases; unmatched bases: 9. The CDR3 consists of 15 residues. The germline V gene has CDR1 SGHTA and CDR2 FQGTGA. The CDR3 region has the DNA TGTGCCAGCAGCATAGTCGGCAGGGGGGATTCACCCCTCCACTTT. Translation gives CASSIVGRGDSPLHF.

The V and J genes are TRBV28 and TRBJ1-1, with a possible D match to TRBD1 (5 bases). Germline loops: CDR1 MDHEN, CDR2 SYDVKM. This CDR3 is 12 amino acids long. V was cut by 2 bases and J by 10 bases, with 11 bases left in between. CDR3 amino acids: CASSLGLGGAFF. The CDR3 nucleotides read TGTGCCAGCAGTTTAGGTTTGGGGGGAGCTTTCTTT.

A single count supports this clonotype. The CDR3 spells CASSSPGGGPVYGYTF. CDR3 DNA sequence: TGTGCCAGCAGCAGTCCTGGGGGGGGGCCTGTCTATGGCTACACCTTC. The chain uses TRBV28 and TRBJ1-2, with a tentative D call TRBD1 (6 bases). The germline CDR1 and CDR2 sequences are MDHEN and SYDVKM. This CDR3 spans 16 amino acids. Trimming removed 6 bases from V and 4 bases from J, with 21 bases in between.

Comments on this clonotype: No conserved phenylalanine or tryptophan ends this CDR3, so it is likely a read error. Because the CDR3's place on the DNA is in doubt, the DNA is left out and the CDR3 is given as listed by TCRdb. This chain links TRBV7-2 with TRBJ2-1; no DNA check was done on the table's D call, TRBD2. The CDR3 totals 15 residues, both ends included. Germline values: CDR1 SGHTA, CDR2 FQGNSA. This chain's CDR3 is CASCVDAGRGDEQLL.

Only a few counts were recorded for this clonotype. The gene calls are TRBV12-3 or TRBV12-4 and TRBJ1-4; possibly TRBD1 for D (6 bases). The length of the CDR3 is 11 residues. V gave up 4 bases and J gave up 11 bases, with 8 bases separating them. The CDR3 protein is CASSSGVKLFF. DNA for the CDR3: TGTGCCAGCAGTTCAGGGGTTAAACTGTTTTTT.

V gene TRBV6-2 or TRBV6-3 combines with J gene TRBJ2-7, with 9 positions matching TRBD1. After removal of 5 bases from V and 6 bases from J, the junction contained 8 bases not matched to a gene. CDR3 length: 14 amino acids. Per germline, CDR1 MNHEY and CDR2 SVGEGT. The CDR3 region is CASSQPGQGSEQYF. CDR3 DNA sequence: TGTGCCAGCAGTCAGCCGGGACAGGGATCCGAGCAGTACTTC.

This rearrangement joins TRBV28 to TRBJ1-1; D uncertain. Per the germline V gene, CDR1 is MDHEN and CDR2 is SYDVKM. This CDR3 has 13 residues. Trimming left V 3 bases short and J 3 bases short, with 8 bases between. The CDR3 DNA reads as TGTGCCAGCAGTTTTTACAGAGACACTGAAGCTTTCTTT. It specifies CASSFYRDTEAFF.

This chain uses TRBV9 with TRBJ1-6, with unresolved D. V was trimmed by 0 bases and J by 14 bases, leaving 9 bases between them. The germline V gene has CDR1 SGDLS and CDR2 YYNGEE. CDR3 length equals 12 residues. The CDR3 is CASSVAGSALHF. The CDR3 DNA reads as TGTGCCAGCAGCGTAGCAGGCAGTGCCCTCCACTTT. Filled out from reference TRBV9 and TRBJ1-6, the complete variable domain reads DSGVTQTPKHLITATGQRVTLRCSPRSGDLSVYWYQQSLDQGLQFLIQYYNGEERAKGNILERFSAQQFPDLHSELNLSSLELGDSALYFCASSVAGSALHFGNGTRLTVT.

This clonotype occurred many times. The chain combines TRBV12-3 or TRBV12-4 with TRBJ1-1; possibly TRBD1 for D (5 bases). Trimming cost V 0 bases and J 4 bases, with 9 bases left between them. The CDR3 sequence is 14 residues long. Written as DNA, the CDR3 is TGTGCCAGCAGTTTAGCGGGGGTGGGCACTGAAGCTTTCTTT. Translating it yields CASSLAGVGTEAFF.

This rearrangement joins TRBV28 to TRBJ2-3, with D perhaps matching TRBD2 (6 bases). The germline V and J ends were trimmed by 8 bases and 2 bases, with 11 bases remaining between them. The CDR3 consists of 13 residues. CDR1 MDHEN and CDR2 SYDVKM come from the germline V gene. The CDR3 DNA follows: TGTGCCAGCCGCACGGGACTCACAGATACGCAGTATTTT. Its protein is CASRTGLTDTQYF. The whole variable domain, filled in from reference TRBV28 and TRBJ2-3, reads DVKVTQSSRYLVKRTGEKVFLECVQDMDHENMFWYRQDPGLGLRLIYFSYDVKMKEKGDIPEGYSVSREKKERFSLILESASTNQTSMYLCASRTGLTDTQYFGPGTRLTVL.

The chain joins TRBV28 to TRBJ2-7; TRBD1 might be the D (6 bases). CDR1 and CDR2 (germline): MDHEN, SYDVKM. V was clipped by 5 bases and J by 1 base, with 12 bases between them. CDR3 length: 14 residues. CDR3 coding DNA: TGTGCCAGCAGTCGATGGGGGCAATCCTACGAGCAGTACTTC. It encodes CASSRWGQSYEQYF.

The gene calls are TRBV4-1 and TRBJ2-1; 10 nucleotides agree with TRBD1. This CDR3 region has 14 residues. With V trimmed by 5 bases and J by 7 bases, 5 bases remained unmatched. CDR1 is MGHRA and CDR2 is YSYEKL in the germline V gene. The CDR3 DNA reads as TGCGCCAGCAGCTCCAGACAGGGGGCAAATGAGCAGTTCTTC. Its translation is CASSSRQGANEQFF.